This TCR beta chain was recovered during a study of technical replicates of blood from several donors. This clone was seen a single time. The germline gives CDR1 SEHNR, CDR2 FQNEAQ (reference sequence). CDR3 length equals 15 residues. The V and J ends lost 4 bases and 0 bases, in that order; junction bases with no gene match: 4. Profiling relied on immunoSEQ multiplex PCR, and the TCRdb table lists in-frame clones only, not all of them. Seen here are tens of thousands of clones, nearly 99% observed once, and the top ten hold over 0.2%. The sequence was collected from a human donor in good health. This chain connects TRBV7-9 to TRBJ2-7; the match to TRBD1 covers 9 bases. The sequenced sample consisted of T cells isolated from PBMCs. In nucleotides, the CDR3 is TGTGCCAGCAGCTGGACAGGGGATACCTCCTACGAGCAGTACTTC. This gives the protein CASSWTGDTSYEQYF.